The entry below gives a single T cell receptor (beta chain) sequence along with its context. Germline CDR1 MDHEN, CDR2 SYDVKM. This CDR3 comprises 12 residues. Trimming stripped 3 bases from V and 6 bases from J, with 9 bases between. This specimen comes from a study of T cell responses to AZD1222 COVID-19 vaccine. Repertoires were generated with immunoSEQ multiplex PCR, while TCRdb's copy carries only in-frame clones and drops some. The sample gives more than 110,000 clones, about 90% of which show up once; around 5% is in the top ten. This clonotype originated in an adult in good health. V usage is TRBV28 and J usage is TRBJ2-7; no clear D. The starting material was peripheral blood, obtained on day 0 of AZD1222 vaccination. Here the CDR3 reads CASSFNFGEQYF. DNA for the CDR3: TGTGCCAGCAGTTTCAATTTTGGCGAGCAGTACTTC.